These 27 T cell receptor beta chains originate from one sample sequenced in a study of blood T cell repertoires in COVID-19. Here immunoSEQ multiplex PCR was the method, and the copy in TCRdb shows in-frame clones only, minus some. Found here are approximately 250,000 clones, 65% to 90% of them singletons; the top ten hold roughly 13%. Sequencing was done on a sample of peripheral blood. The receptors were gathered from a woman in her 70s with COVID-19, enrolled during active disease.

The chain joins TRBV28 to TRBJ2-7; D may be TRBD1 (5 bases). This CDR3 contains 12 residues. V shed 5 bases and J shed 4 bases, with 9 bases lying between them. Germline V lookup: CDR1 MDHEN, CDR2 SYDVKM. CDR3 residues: CASSTQVYEQYF. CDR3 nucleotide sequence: TGTGCCAGCAGTACACAGGTATACGAGCAGTACTTC.

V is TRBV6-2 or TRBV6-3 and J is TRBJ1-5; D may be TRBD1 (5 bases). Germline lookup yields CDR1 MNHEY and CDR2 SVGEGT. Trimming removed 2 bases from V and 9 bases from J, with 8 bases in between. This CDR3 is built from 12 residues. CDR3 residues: CASSYADRPQHF. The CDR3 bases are TGTGCCAGCAGTTACGCAGACAGGCCCCAGCATTTT.

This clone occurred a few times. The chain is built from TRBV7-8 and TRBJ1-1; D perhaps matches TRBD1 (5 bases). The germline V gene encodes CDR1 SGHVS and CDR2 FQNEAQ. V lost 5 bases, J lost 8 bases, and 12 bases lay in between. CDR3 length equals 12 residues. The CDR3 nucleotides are TGTGCCAGCAGCCCCGGGACTGCCGAAGCTTTCTTT. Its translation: CASSPGTAEAFF.

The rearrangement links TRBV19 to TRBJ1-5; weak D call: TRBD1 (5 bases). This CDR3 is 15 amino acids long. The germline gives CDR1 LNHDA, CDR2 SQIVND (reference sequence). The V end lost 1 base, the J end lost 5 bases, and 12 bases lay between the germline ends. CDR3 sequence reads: CASSIGGLSYQPQHF. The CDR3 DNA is TGTGCCAGTAGTATAGGGGGCCTGAGTTATCAGCCCCAGCATTTT.

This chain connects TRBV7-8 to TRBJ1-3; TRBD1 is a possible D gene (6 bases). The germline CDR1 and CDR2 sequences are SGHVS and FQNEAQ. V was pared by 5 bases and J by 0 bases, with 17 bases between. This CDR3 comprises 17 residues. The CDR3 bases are TGTGCCAGCAGCCCGGACAGAGCATACTTCTCTGGAAACACCATATATTTT. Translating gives CASSPDRAYFSGNTIYF.

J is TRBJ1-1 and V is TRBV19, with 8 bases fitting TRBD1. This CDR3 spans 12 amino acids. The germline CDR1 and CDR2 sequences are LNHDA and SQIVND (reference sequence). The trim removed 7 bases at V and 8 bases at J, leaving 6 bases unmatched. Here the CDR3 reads CASTQGAREAFF. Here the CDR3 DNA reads TGTGCCAGTACCCAGGGGGCAAGGGAAGCTTTCTTT.

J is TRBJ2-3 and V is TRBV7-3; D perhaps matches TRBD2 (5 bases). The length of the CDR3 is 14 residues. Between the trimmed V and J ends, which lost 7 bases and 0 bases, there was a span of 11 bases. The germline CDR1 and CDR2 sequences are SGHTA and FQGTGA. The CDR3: CASTGNSSTDTQYF. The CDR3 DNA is TGTGCCAGCACGGGAAATTCTAGCACAGATACGCAGTATTTT.

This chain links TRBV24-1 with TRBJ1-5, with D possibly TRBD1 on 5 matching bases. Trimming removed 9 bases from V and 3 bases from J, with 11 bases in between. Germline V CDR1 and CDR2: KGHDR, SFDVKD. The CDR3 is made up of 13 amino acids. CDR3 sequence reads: CATGQQDNQPQHF. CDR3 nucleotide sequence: TGTGCCACCGGCCAACAGGACAATCAGCCCCAGCATTTT.

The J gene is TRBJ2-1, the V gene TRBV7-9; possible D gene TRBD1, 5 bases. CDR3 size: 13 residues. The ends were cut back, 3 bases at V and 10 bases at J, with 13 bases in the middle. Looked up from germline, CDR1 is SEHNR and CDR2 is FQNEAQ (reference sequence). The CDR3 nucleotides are TGTGCCAGCAGCTTGGGGCTAGGACAAGAGCAGTTCTTC. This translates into CASSLGLGQEQFF.

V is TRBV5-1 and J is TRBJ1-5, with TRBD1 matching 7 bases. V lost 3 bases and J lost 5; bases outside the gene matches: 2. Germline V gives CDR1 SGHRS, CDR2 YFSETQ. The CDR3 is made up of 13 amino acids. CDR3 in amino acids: CASSSQGDQPQHF. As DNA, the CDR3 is TGCGCCAGCAGCTCCCAGGGGGATCAGCCCCAGCATTTT.

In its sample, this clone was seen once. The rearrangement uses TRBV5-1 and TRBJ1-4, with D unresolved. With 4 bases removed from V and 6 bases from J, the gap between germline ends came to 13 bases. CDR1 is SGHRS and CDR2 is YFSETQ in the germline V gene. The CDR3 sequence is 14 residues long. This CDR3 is CASSQSLPDEKLFF. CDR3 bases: TGCGCCAGCAGCCAGTCTCTCCCCGATGAAAAACTGTTTTTT.

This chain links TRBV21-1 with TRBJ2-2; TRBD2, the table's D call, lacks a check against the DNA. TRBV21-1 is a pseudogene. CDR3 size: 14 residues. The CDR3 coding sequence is TGTGCCAGCAGCAAAGCAATAGCCACCGGGGAGCTGTTTTTT. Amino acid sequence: CASSKAIATGELFF.

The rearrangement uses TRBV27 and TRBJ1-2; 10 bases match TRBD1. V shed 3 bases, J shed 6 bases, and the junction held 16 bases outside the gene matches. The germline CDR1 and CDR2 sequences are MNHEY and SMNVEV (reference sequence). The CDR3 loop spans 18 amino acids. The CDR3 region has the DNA TGTGCCAGCAGTTTCCGTCCCGGGACAGGGGCCTCTGCCGATGGCTACACCTTC. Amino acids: CASSFRPGTGASADGYTF.

CDR3 amino acids: CASSLQGLNEKLFF. The DNA of the CDR3 is TGTGCCAGCAGCTTGCAAGGACTTAATGAAAAACTGTTTTTT. The rearrangement links TRBV5-6 to TRBJ1-4; the D is unclear. V lost 1 base and J 4 bases, leaving 8 bases between the germline ends. Germline V gene data show CDR1 as SGHDT and CDR2 as YYEEEE. The CDR3 runs to 14 residues.

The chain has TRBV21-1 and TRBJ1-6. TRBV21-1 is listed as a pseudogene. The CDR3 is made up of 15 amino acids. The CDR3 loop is CASIKTGDSNSPLHF. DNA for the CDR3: TGTGCCAGCATCAAAACGGGGGATTCTAATTCACCCCTCCACTTT.

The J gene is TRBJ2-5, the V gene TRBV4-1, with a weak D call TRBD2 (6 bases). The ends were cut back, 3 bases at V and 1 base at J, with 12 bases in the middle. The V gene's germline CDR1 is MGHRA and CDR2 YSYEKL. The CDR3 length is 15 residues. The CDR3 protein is CASSQTGEPQETQYF. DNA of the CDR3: TGCGCCAGCAGCCAGACGGGGGAGCCCCAAGAGACCCAGTACTTC.

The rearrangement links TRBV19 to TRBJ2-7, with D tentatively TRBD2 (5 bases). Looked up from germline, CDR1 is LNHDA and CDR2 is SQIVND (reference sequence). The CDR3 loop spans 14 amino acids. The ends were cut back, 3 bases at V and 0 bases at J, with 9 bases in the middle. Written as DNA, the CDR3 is TGTGCCAGTAGTATTCAAGAGGGCTCCTACGAGCAGTACTTC. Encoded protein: CASSIQEGSYEQYF.

CDR3 protein: CASSLGGTPYEQYF. The CDR3 nucleotides are TGCGCCAGCAGCTTGGGGGGGACTCCATACGAGCAGTACTTC. J is TRBJ2-7 and V is TRBV5-1; tentatively, D is TRBD2 (6 bases). V was shortened by 0 bases and J by 4 bases, with 11 bases between the two germline ends. This CDR3 contains 14 residues. Germline CDR1 and CDR2: SGHRS and YFSETQ.

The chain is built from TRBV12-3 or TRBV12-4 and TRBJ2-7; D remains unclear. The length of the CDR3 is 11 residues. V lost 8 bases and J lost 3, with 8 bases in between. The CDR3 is CASGRHYEQYF. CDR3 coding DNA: TGTGCCAGCGGCAGACACTACGAGCAGTACTTC.

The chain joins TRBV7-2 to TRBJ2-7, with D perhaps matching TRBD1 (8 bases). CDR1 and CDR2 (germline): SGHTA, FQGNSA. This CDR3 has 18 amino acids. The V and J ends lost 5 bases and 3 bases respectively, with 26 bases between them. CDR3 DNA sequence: TGTGCCAGCAGCCGCCATACGACCGACAGGGGACTAAACTACGAGCAGTACTTC. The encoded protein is CASSRHTTDRGLNYEQYF.

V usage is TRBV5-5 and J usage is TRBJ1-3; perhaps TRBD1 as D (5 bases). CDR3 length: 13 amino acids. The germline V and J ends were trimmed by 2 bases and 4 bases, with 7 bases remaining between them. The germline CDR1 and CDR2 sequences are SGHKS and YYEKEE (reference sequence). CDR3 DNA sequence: TGTGCCAGCAGCTTTGACAGAGGAAACACCATATATTTT. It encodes CASSFDRGNTIYF.

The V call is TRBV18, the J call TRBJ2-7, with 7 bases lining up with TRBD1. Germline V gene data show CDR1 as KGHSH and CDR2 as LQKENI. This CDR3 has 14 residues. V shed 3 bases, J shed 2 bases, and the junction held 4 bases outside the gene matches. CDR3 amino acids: CASSPDRIAYEQYF. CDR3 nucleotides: TGTGCCAGCTCACCGGACAGGATCGCCTACGAGCAGTACTTC. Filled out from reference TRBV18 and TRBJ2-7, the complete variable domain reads NAGVMQNPRHLVRRRGQEARLRCSPMKGHSHVYWYRQLPEEGLKFMVYLQKENIIDESGMPKERFSAEFPKEGPSILRIQQVVRGDSAAYFCASSPDRIAYEQYFGPGTRLTVT.

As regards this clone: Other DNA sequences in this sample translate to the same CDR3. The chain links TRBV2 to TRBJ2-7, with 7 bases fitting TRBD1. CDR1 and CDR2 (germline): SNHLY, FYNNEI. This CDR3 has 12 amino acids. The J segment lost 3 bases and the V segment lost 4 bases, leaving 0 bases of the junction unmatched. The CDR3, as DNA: TGTGCCAGCAGTGGGGACAGCTACGAGCAGTACTTC. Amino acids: CASSGDSYEQYF.

CDR3 amino acids: CASSAIATDTQYF. The CDR3 bases are TGTGCCAGCAGCGCAATAGCGACAGATACGCAGTATTTT. This chain uses TRBV14 with TRBJ2-3, with D possibly matching TRBD2 (5 bases). Trimming removed 5 bases at V and 3 bases at J, with 9 bases between. The CDR3 is 13 amino acids. Per germline, CDR1 SGHDN and CDR2 FVKESK.

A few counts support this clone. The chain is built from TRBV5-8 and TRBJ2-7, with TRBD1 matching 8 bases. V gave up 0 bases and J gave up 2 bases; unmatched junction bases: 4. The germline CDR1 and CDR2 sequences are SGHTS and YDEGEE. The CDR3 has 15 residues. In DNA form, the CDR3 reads TGTGCCAGCAGCTTGGGCTGGACAGGGACCTACGAGCAGTACTTC. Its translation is CASSLGWTGTYEQYF.

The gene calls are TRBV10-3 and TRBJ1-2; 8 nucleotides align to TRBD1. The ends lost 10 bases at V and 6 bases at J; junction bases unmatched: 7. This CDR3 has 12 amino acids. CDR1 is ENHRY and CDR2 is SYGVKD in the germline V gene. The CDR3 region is CATDRGDDGYTF. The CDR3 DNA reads TGTGCCACCGACAGGGGAGATGATGGCTACACCTTC.

As DNA, the CDR3 is TGTGCCAGCAGCTTGGGGGTTAGCGGGCTCTACAATGAGCAGTTCTTC. It encodes CASSLGVSGLYNEQFF. The genes are TRBV5-4 and TRBJ2-1, with 7 bases fitting TRBD2. Germline V gene lookup returns CDR1 SGHNT and CDR2 YYREEE (reference sequence). This CDR3 is 16 amino acids long. The trim removed 0 bases at V and 3 bases at J, leaving 6 bases unmatched. The complete variable domain, with remaining parts taken from reference TRBV5-4 and TRBJ2-1, reads ETGVTQSPTHLIKTRGQQVTLRCSSQSGHNTVSWYQQALGQGPQFIFQYYREEENGRGNFPPRFSGLQFPNYSSELNVNALELDDSALYLCASSLGVSGLYNEQFFGPGTRLTVL.